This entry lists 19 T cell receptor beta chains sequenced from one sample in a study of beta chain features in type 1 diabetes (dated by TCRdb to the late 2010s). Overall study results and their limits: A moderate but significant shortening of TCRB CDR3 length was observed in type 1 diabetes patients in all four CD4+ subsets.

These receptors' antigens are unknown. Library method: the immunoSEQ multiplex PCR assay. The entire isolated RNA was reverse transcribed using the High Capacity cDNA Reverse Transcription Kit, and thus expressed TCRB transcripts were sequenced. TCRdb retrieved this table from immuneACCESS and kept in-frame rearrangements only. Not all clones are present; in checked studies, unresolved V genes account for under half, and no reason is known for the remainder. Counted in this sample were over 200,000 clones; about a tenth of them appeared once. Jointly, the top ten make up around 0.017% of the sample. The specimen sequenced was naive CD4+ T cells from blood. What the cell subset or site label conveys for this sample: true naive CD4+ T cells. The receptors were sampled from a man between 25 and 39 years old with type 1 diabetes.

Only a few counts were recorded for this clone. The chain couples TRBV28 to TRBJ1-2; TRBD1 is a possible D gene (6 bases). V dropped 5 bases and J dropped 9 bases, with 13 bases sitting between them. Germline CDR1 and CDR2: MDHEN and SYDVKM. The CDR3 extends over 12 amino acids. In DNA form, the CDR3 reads TGTGCCAGCAGTCCCCCCCAGGGGAGCTACACCTTC. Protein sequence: CASSPPQGSYTF.

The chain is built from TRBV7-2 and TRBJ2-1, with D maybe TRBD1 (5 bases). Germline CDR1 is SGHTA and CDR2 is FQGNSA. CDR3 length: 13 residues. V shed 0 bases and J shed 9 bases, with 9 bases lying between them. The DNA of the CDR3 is TGTGCCAGCAGCTTAGCAGGGCAGGGTGAGCAGTTCTTC. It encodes CASSLAGQGEQFF.

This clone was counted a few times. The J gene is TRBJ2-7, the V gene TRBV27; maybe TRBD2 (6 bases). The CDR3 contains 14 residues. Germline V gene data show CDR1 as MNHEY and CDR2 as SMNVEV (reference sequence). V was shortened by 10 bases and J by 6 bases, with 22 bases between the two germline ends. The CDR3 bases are TGTGCCACCCGCGGGGATGGGGTCTTCTCCGAGCAGTACTTC. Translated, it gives CATRGDGVFSEQYF.

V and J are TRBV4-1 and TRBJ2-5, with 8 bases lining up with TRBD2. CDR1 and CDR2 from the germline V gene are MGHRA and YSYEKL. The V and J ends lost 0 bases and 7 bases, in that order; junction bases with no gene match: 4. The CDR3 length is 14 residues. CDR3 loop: CASSQDPSGPTQYF. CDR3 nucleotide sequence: TGCGCCAGCAGCCAAGATCCTAGCGGGCCGACCCAGTACTTC.

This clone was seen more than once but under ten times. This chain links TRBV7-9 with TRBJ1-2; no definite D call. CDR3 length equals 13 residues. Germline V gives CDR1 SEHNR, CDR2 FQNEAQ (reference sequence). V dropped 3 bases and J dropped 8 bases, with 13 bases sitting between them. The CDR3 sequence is CASSFVSMEGYTF. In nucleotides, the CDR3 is TGTGCCAGCAGCTTCGTCTCCATGGAGGGCTACACCTTC.

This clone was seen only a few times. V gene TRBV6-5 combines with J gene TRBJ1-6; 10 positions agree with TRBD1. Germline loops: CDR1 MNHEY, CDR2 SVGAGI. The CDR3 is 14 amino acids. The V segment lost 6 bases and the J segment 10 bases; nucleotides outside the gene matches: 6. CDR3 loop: CASSWDRGTSPLHF. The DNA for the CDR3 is TGTGCCAGCAGCTGGGACAGGGGAACGTCACCCCTCCACTTT.

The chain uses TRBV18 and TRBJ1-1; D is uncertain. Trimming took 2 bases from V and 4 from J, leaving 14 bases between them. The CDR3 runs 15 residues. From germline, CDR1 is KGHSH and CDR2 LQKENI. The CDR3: CASSPSPKEGTEAFF. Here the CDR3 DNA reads TGTGCCAGCTCACCATCTCCCAAGGAGGGCACTGAAGCTTTCTTT.

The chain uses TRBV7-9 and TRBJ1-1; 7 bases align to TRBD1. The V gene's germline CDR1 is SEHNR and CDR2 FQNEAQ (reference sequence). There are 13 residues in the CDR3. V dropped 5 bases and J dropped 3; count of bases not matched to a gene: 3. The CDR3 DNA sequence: TGTGCCAGCAGCATCACAGGGGACACTGAAGCTTTCTTT. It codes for CASSITGDTEAFF.

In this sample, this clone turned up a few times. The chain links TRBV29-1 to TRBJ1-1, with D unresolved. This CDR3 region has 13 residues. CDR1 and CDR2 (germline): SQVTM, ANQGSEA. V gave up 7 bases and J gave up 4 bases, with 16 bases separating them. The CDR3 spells CSAGSGSSTEAFF. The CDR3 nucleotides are TGCAGCGCCGGTAGCGGGTCGAGCACTGAAGCTTTCTTT.

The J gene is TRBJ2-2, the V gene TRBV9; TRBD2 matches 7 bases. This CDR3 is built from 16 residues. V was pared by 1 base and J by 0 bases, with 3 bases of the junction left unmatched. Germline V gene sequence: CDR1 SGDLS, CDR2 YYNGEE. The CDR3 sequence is CASSVRGDSNTGELFF. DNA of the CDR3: TGTGCCAGCAGCGTACGGGGGGACTCGAACACCGGGGAGCTGTTTTTT.

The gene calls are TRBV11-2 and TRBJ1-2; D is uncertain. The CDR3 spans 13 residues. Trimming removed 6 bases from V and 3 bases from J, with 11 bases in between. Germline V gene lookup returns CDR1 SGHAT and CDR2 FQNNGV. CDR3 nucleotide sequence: TGTGCCAGCAGTAATGACACGTACTATGGCTACACCTTC. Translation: CASSNDTYYGYTF.

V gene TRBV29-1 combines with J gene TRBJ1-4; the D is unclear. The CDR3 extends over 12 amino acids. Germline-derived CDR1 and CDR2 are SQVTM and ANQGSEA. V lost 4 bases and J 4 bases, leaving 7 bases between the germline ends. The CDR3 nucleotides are TGCAGCGTTGGACTGATTAATGAAAAACTGTTTTTT. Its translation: CSVGLINEKLFF.

The DNA of the CDR3 is TGCGCCAGCAGCTTGGTCTCCGCCCTCACGAGAAACACTGAAGCTTTCTTT. Residues: CASSLVSALTRNTEAFF. The rearrangement joins TRBV5-1 to TRBJ1-1; D is unresolved. Germline lookup yields CDR1 SGHRS and CDR2 YFSETQ. The CDR3 extends over 17 amino acids. V shed 0 bases and J shed 2 bases, with 17 bases lying between them.

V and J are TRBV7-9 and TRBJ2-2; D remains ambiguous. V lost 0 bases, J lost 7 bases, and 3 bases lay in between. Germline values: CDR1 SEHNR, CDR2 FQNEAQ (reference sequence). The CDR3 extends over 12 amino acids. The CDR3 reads CASSLASGELFF. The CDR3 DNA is TGTGCCAGCAGCTTAGCCAGCGGGGAGCTGTTTTTT.

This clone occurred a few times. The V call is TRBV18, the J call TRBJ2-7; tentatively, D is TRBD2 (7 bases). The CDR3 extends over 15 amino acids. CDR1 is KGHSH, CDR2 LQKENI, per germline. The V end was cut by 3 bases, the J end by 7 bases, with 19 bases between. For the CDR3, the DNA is TGTGCCAGCTCACCTGTGGGGGGGCCTAGGCGGGAGCAGTACTTC. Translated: CASSPVGGPRREQYF.

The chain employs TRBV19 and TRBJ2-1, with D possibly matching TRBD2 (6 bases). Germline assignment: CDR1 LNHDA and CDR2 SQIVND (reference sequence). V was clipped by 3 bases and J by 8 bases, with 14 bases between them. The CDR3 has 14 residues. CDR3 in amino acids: CASSIVREVDEQFF. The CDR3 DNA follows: TGTGCCAGTAGTATTGTCAGGGAGGTCGATGAGCAGTTCTTC.

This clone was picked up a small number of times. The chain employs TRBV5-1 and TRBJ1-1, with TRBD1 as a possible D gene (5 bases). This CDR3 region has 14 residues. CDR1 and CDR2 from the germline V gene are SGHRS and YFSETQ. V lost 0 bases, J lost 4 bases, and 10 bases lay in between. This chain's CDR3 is CASSLVREGTEAFF. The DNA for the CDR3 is TGCGCCAGCAGCTTGGTCAGGGAAGGCACTGAAGCTTTCTTT.

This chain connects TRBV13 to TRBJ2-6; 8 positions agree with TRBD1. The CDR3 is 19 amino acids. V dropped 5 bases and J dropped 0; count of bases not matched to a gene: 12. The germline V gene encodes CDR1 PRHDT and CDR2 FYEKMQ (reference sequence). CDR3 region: CASSPERTGKSSGANVLTF. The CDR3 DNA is TGTGCCAGCAGCCCGGAACGGACAGGGAAGAGCTCTGGGGCCAACGTCCTGACTTTC.

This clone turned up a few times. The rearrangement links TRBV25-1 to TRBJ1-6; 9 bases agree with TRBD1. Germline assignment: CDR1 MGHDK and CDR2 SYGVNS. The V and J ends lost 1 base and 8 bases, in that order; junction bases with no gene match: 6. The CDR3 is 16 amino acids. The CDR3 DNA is TGTGCCAGCAGTGAATTAATCGGACAGGGGCATTCACCCCTCCACTTT. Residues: CASSELIGQGHSPLHF. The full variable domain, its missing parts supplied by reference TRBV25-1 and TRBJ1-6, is EADIYQTPRYLVIGTGKKITLECSQTMGHDKMYWYQQDPGMELHLIHYSYGVNSTEKGDLSSESTVSRIRTEHFPLTLESARPSHTSQYLCASSELIGQGHSPLHFGNGTRLTVT.